This T cell receptor (beta chain) emerged from a study of shared T cell receptors in the human thymus. The CDR3 covers 13 residues. Germline assignment: CDR1 SNHLY and CDR2 FYNNEI. Trimming stripped 4 bases from V and 7 bases from J, with 14 bases between. Sequencing used immunoSEQ multiplex PCR; TCRdb keeps in-frame clones, though not all of them. The top ten hold less than 0.015% of the sample, which has about 500,000 clones, roughly 74% seen once. These data are also associated with another study on human thymus T cells. From that study: The source of the thymus tissue was resections taken during corrective heart surgery. Apparent bias marked the V and J gene usage of thymic and blood repertoires.

The clonotype was recovered from a boy younger than two with a congenital heart defect. Sequenced input: thymocytes. This rearrangement joins TRBV2 to TRBJ2-7, with TRBD2 as a possible D gene (5 bases). The CDR3 reads CASSAGGSREQYF. The CDR3 DNA follows: TGTGCCAGCAGTGCTGGCGGGTCCCGGGAGCAGTACTTC.